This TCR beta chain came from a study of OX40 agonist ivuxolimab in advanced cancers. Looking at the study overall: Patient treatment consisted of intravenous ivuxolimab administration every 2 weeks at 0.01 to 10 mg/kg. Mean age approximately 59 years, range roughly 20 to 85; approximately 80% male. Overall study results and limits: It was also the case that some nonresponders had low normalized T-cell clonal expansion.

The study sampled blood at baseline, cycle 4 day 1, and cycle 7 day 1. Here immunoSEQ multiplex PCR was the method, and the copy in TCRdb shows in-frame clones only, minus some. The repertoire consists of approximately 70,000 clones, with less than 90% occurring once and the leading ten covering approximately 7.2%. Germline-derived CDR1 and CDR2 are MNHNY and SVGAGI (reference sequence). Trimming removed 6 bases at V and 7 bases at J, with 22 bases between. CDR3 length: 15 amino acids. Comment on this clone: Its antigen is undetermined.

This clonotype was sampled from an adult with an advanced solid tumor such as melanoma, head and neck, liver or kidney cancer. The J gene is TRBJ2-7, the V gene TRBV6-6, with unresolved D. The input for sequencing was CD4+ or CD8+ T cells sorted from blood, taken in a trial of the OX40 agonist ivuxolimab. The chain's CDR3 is CASSPASEVTREQYF. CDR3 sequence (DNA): TGTGCCAGCAGCCCCGCCAGCGAAGTCACACGGGAGCAGTACTTC.